This entry lists 20 T cell receptor beta chains sequenced from one sample in a study of T-cell reconstitution after alpha-beta-depleted transplantation in children. Unique molecular identifiers were built into the TCRbeta library. MiXCR was run by TCRdb on the PCR reads, yielding one entry per CDR3 protein. Of approximately 210,000 distinct CDR3 sequences listed, about 14% were seen once; the top ten hold over 10%. This material consisted of PBMCs from the stem cell graft donor, taken from the stem cell graft. Receptor source: a human donor who donated a stem cell graft to a child with acute lymphoblastic leukemia.

Comments on this clonotype: A much larger clone lies one base from this, so it may be a read error. The J gene is TRBJ2-5, the V gene TRBV5-1; TRBD2 aligns across 9 bases. This CDR3 is built from 16 residues. Germline loops: CDR1 SGHRS, CDR2 YFSETQ. The chain's CDR3 is CASSLDLAGVTETQHF. The CDR3 nucleotides are TGCGCCAGCAGCTTGGACTTAGCGGGAGTAACGGAGACCCAGCACTTC.

This clonotype has a count of ten or more. V is TRBV7-9 and J is TRBJ2-5; 13 bases line up with TRBD2. The CDR3 covers 17 residues. Germline V lookup: CDR1 SEHNR, CDR2 FQNEAQ (reference sequence). V gave up 0 bases and J gave up 5 bases; unmatched junction bases: 6. The chain's CDR3 is CASSLATSGRVTETQYF. DNA for the CDR3: TGTGCCAGCAGCTTAGCAACTAGCGGGAGGGTCACCGAGACCCAGTACTTC.

In this sample, this clonotype turned up many times. This chain joins TRBV28 and TRBJ2-7; D uncertain. The V and J ends lost 8 bases and 3 bases respectively, with 8 bases between them. The CDR3 is 11 amino acids. CDR1 is MDHEN, CDR2 SYDVKM, per germline. In DNA, the CDR3 is TGTGCCAGCGCTGCCATCTACGAGCAGTACTTC. It specifies CASAAIYEQYF. The whole variable domain, remainder taken from reference TRBV28 and TRBJ2-7, is DVKVTQSSRYLVKRTGEKVFLECVQDMDHENMFWYRQDPGLGLRLIYFSYDVKMKEKGDIPEGYSVSREKKERFSLILESASTNQTSMYLCASAAIYEQYFGPGTRLTVT.

This clonotype has at least ten counts. The V gene is TRBV28, the J gene TRBJ1-2, with D uncertain. CDR3 length: 16 amino acids. Trimming took off 4 bases at V and 2 bases at J, with 17 bases between the two ends. CDR1 and CDR2 (germline): MDHEN, SYDVKM. CDR3 DNA sequence: TGTGCCAGCAGTTCCCCCGGGGAGACGACGAACTATGGCTACACCTTC. This sequence encodes CASSSPGETTNYGYTF.

The CDR3 sequence: CAIRVAAEPIYEQYF. In DNA, the CDR3 is TGTGCCATCAGGGTGGCCGCCGAACCGATCTACGAGCAGTACTTC. The chain combines TRBV10-3 with TRBJ2-7; D unclear. Germline V gene lookup returns CDR1 ENHRY and CDR2 SYGVKD. The CDR3 extends over 15 amino acids. V was pared by 6 bases and J by 3 bases, with 18 bases between.

This clonotype has a count of ten or more. The V and J genes are TRBV6-1 and TRBJ1-5; TRBD1 agrees at 9 bases. Germline values: CDR1 MNHNS, CDR2 SASEGT. The J segment lost 7 bases and the V segment lost 6 bases, leaving 16 bases of the junction unmatched. The CDR3 has 17 residues. The CDR3 sequence: CASSPQGTGLFRQPQHF. Written as DNA, the CDR3 is TGTGCCAGCAGCCCCCAGGGGACAGGGTTATTCAGACAGCCCCAGCATTTT.

The chain joins TRBV7-9 to TRBJ2-7, with 11 bases fitting TRBD2. CDR1 is SEHNR and CDR2 is FQNEAQ in the germline V gene (reference sequence). The trim removed 4 bases at V and 5 bases at J, leaving 4 bases unmatched. This CDR3 spans 14 amino acids. CDR3 amino acids: CASSSLAGDHEQYF. The DNA of the CDR3 is TGTGCCAGCAGCTCACTAGCGGGAGACCACGAGCAGTACTTC. Filled out from reference TRBV7-9 and TRBJ2-7, the complete variable domain reads DTGVSQNPRHKITKRGQNVTFRCDPISEHNRLYWYRQTLGQGPEFLTYFQNEAQLEKSRLLSDRFSAERPKGSFSTLEIQRTEQGDSAMYLCASSSLAGDHEQYFGPGTRLTVT.

This clonotype was counted at least ten times. V gene TRBV5-1 combines with J gene TRBJ2-2, with 10 bases lining up with TRBD2. The CDR3 covers 15 residues. Germline assignment: CDR1 SGHRS and CDR2 YFSETQ. V lost 1 base, J lost 5 bases, and 2 bases stayed unmatched. The CDR3 protein is CASSLLLAGTGELFF. The CDR3, as DNA: TGCGCCAGCAGCTTGCTACTAGCGGGAACCGGGGAGCTGTTTTTT.

This clonotype was seen only a few times. The chain employs TRBV20-1 and TRBJ2-7; no clear D. The CDR3 covers 13 residues. CDR1 is DFQATT and CDR2 is SNEGSKA in the germline V gene (reference sequence). The CDR3 DNA is TGCAGCCAGGCAAGTCTGCAGTCGGGCGAGCAGTACTTC. This codes for CSQASLQSGEQYF.

The gene calls are TRBV27 and TRBJ2-5, with no clear D. This CDR3 is 15 amino acids long. The V end was cut by 1 base, the J end by 0 bases, with 9 bases between. Germline V gives CDR1 MNHEY, CDR2 SMNVEV (reference sequence). CDR3 sequence (DNA): TGTGCCAGCAGTTTATATTACAGAGACCAAGAGACCCAGTACTTC. This gives the protein CASSLYYRDQETQYF.

This clonotype was seen many times. The rearrangement links TRBV5-5 to TRBJ2-3; TRBD2 might be the D (5 bases). Germline CDR1 reads SGHKS; CDR2 reads YYEKEE (reference sequence). V lost 1 base to trimming and J lost 3 bases, with 9 bases between them. This CDR3 is built from 14 residues. CDR3 DNA: TGTGCCAGCAGCTTGTTGAGGGAGACAGATACGCAGTATTTT. Encoded protein: CASSLLRETDTQYF.

This clonotype was seen at least ten times. Written as DNA, the CDR3 is TGCAGCGTTGATCCAGGGAACACCGGGGAGCTGTTTTTT. This sequence encodes CSVDPGNTGELFF. The chain carries TRBV29-1 and TRBJ2-2; D not certain. The CDR3 sequence is 13 residues long. V shed 3 bases and J shed 1 base, with 6 bases lying between them. The germline V gene encodes CDR1 SQVTM and CDR2 ANQGSEA.

Many counts were recorded for this clonotype. The chain couples TRBV6-5 to TRBJ2-3, with D possibly TRBD1 on 6 matching bases. Germline assignment: CDR1 MNHEY and CDR2 SVGAGI. The V end was cut by 2 bases, the J end by 1 base, with 13 bases between. This CDR3 spans 16 amino acids. CDR3 loop: CASSYKRNRGTDTQYF. CDR3 sequence (DNA): TGTGCCAGCAGTTACAAGCGAAACAGGGGCACAGATACGCAGTATTTT.

In this sample, this clonotype turned up a few times. The chain carries TRBV7-9 and TRBJ2-7; D may be TRBD1 (6 bases). The CDR3 length is 14 residues. The V gene's germline CDR1 is SEHNR and CDR2 FQNEAQ (reference sequence). Trimming took off 1 base at V and 6 bases at J, with 13 bases between the two ends. The CDR3 nucleotides are TGTGCCAGCAGCTTAGACTGGGGGCTCTCCGAGCAGTACTTC. Its translation: CASSLDWGLSEQYF. Supplemented by reference TRBV7-9 and TRBJ2-7, the full variable domain reads DTGVSQNPRHKITKRGQNVTFRCDPISEHNRLYWYRQTLGQGPEFLTYFQNEAQLEKSRLLSDRFSAERPKGSFSTLEIQRTEQGDSAMYLCASSLDWGLSEQYFGPGTRLTVT.

At least ten counts were recorded for this clonotype. V is TRBV20-1 and J is TRBJ2-3; D unclear. This CDR3 contains 16 residues. Germline CDR1 reads DFQATT; CDR2 reads SNEGSKA (reference sequence). V was pared by 5 bases and J by 0 bases, with 18 bases between. The CDR3 sequence is CSADAFELTSTDTQYF. The CDR3 DNA follows: TGCAGTGCTGATGCCTTTGAACTAACTAGCACAGATACGCAGTATTTT.

This clonotype was picked up many times. This chain uses TRBV21-1 with TRBJ1-1; the table's D call TRBD1 went unverified against the DNA. TRBV21-1 is marked as a pseudogene. The CDR3 has 15 amino acids. Written as DNA, the CDR3 is TGTGCCAGCAGCAACTATGGGGCGCCGTACACTGAAGCTTTCTTT. Amino acid sequence: CASSNYGAPYTEAFF.

This chain uses TRBV20-1 with TRBJ2-1, with 7 nucleotides matching TRBD2. V shed 6 bases and J 5 bases; nucleotides not matched to a gene: 13. Germline V gene lookup returns CDR1 DFQATT and CDR2 SNEGSKA (reference sequence). The CDR3 consists of 15 residues. The CDR3 nucleotides read TGCAGTGCCCCGCCGCCGACTAGCTTTAACAATGAGCAGTTCTTC. Its translation is CSAPPPTSFNNEQFF.

The chain has TRBV6-2 or TRBV6-3 and TRBJ2-6, with D tentatively TRBD1 (6 bases). Germline loops: CDR1 MNHEY, CDR2 SVGEGT. V shed 6 bases and J shed 0 bases, with 18 bases lying between them. This CDR3 has 18 residues. This CDR3 reads CASSRRTVGASGANVLTF. The CDR3 DNA follows: TGTGCCAGCAGCAGACGGACAGTGGGTGCCTCTGGGGCCAACGTCCTGACTTTC.

The rearrangement uses TRBV6-1 and TRBJ2-2, with unresolved D. V was pared by 11 bases and J by 2 bases, with 6 bases between. Germline values: CDR1 MNHNS, CDR2 SASEGT. The CDR3 contains 11 residues. The CDR3 DNA follows: TGTGCCTGCCATAACACCGGGGAGCTGTTTTTT. Its translation: CACHNTGELFF.

This clonotype occurred many times. V is TRBV5-5 and J is TRBJ2-2; 11 positions match TRBD2. The CDR3 is made up of 16 amino acids. Trimming at V came to 4 bases and at J to 7 bases, leaving 9 bases not matched to a gene. Germline CDR1 and CDR2: SGHKS and YYEKEE (reference sequence). CDR3 bases: TGTGCCAGCAGCAGGCGGCTAGCGGGAGGAATCGGGGAGCTGTTTTTT. Translation gives CASSRRLAGGIGELFF.